A selection of T cell receptor beta chains follows, all from one sample in a study of T cells in Graves' hyperthyroidism and ophthalmopathy. In TCRdb, the multiplex PCR reads were re-called with MiXCR into one record per CDR3 protein. The repertoire holds around 600,000 distinct CDR3 sequences, with 14% as singletons. Sequences were obtained from blood. Receptor source: a woman under 30 with Graves' ophthalmopathy. CDR3s include the opening cysteine and the closing phenylalanine or tryptophan. D genes are given only for firm matches. Size is omitted from some rows. Given values are once, few, many or a class for expanded clones.

>TRBD1|TRBV6-9|TRBJ1-1|few
TGTGCCAGCAGTTATACGGGCAGGGGGCATCAAGGGAACACTGAAGCTTTCTTT
CASSYTGRGHQGNTEAFF
>-|TRBV25-1|TRBJ2-5|-
TGTGCCAGCAGTGAATACGGCCAGGGGTGGTACTTC
CASSEYGQGWYF
>-|TRBV9|TRBJ2-7|-
TGTGCCAGCAGCGCCCTGAAGCGGGCCACCTACAATGAGCAGTACTTC
CASSALKRATYNEQYF
>TRBD2|TRBV3-1|TRBJ2-5|many
TGTGCCAGCAGCCAGAAGAAGCGGGAGGGCCGAAAAGAGACCCAGTACTTC
CASSQKKREGRKETQYF
>-|TRBV9|TRBJ2-3|few
TGTGCCAGCAGCGCCTACCTAAACCCTTCTAGCACAGATACGCAGTATTTT
CASSAYLNPSSTDTQYF
>-|TRBV12-3/TRBV12-4|TRBJ2-7|many
TGTGCCAGCAGCCTAGGATCCGGGCGTCCCGAGCAGTACTTC
CASSLGSGRPEQYF
>TRBD1|TRBV11-2|TRBJ2-1|many
TGTGCCAGCATCCTTTTGACAGGGGGCGCTTCAGACTCCTACAATGAGCAGTTCTTC
CASILLTGGASDSYNEQFF
>TRBD2|TRBV6-2/TRBV6-3|TRBJ2-7|many
TGTGCCAGCAACTACCCGACTAGCGGGGGGGGACACTACTACGAGCAGTACTTC
CASNYPTSGGGHYYEQYF
>TRBD1|TRBV6-2/TRBV6-3|TRBJ1-5|many
TGTGCCAGCAGTGGTTTTGGACAGGGGAGTGCATTCGATCAGCCCCAGCATTTT
CASSGFGQGSAFDQPQHF
>-|TRBV2|TRBJ2-3|many
TGTGCCAGCAGTGAAGCGTCTCCACTCCCGGGCACAGATACGCAGTATTTT
CASSEASPLPGTDTQYF
>TRBD1|TRBV4-3|TRBJ1-4|many
TGCGCCAGCTCTGACAGGGGAGGTGAAAAACTGTTTTTT
CASSDRGGEKLFF
>-|TRBV7-2|TRBJ2-1|many
TGTGCCAGCAGCTTAATCGCTGACTCCTACAATGAGCAGTTCTTC
CASSLIADSYNEQFF
>TRBD1|TRBV11-1|TRBJ1-1|few
TGTGCCAGCAGCTTTCGGGGGACAGGGGCCCACACTGAAGCTTTCTTT
CASSFRGTGAHTEAFF
>TRBD2|TRBV30|TRBJ2-1|many
TGTGCCTGGAGCTGGACTAGCGGGAGTTTCGATGAGCAGTTCTTC
CAWSWTSGSFDEQFF
>-|TRBV14|TRBJ2-1|-
TGTGCCAGCAGCCAACAAGCGCCTACCGTGGATGAGCAGTTCTTC
CASSQQAPTVDEQFF
>-|TRBV4-1|TRBJ2-3|few
TGCGCCAGCAGCCAAGGATGGGCGGGGATACTGACAGATACGCAGTATTTT
CASSQGWAGILTDTQYF
>-|TRBV19|TRBJ2-6|few
TGTGCCAGCAGTAGCGTCGGCTCTGGGGCCAACGTCCTGACTTTC
CASSSVGSGANVLTF
>-|TRBV27|TRBJ2-7|many
TGTGCCAGCAGTTTATCAGGGGACGGGACCTACGAGCAGTACTTC
CASSLSGDGTYEQYF
>-|TRBV7-8|TRBJ2-7|-
TGTGCCAGCAGCTTGGGACCGACATGGACCCACGAGCAGTACTTC
CASSLGPTWTHEQYF
>-|TRBV7-2|TRBJ2-1|few
TGTGCCAGCAGCCAACGGACAATCTCCAATGAGCAGTTCTTC
CASSQRTISNEQFF
>-|TRBV25-1|TRBJ2-1|many
TGTGCCAGCAGTGAACTAGCGAGGGACGATGAGCAGTTCTTC
CASSELARDDEQFF
>TRBD2|TRBV7-3|TRBJ2-1|many
TGTGCCAGCAGCTTAACAGGGCTAGCGGGAAGAAATGAGCAGTTCTTC
CASSLTGLAGRNEQFF
>-|TRBV27|TRBJ2-1|many
TGTGCCAGCAGTTTATCTGGGCGGTTATTCTCCTACAATGAGCAGTTCTTC
CASSLSGRLFSYNEQFF
>TRBD2|TRBV10-3|TRBJ2-3|many
TGTGCCATCAGCCAACTAGCGGGCACAGATACGCAGTATTTT
CAISQLAGTDTQYF
>-|TRBV6-4|TRBJ1-5|many
TGTGCCAGCAGTGACCCGTATAGCAATCAGCCCCAGCATTTT
CASSDPYSNQPQHF
>TRBD1|TRBV9|TRBJ1-1|few
TGTGCCAGCAGCGTAGACCTCGACAGGGGGACAGAAGCTTTCTTT
CASSVDLDRGTEAFF
>TRBD2|TRBV15|TRBJ2-1|many
TGTGCCACCAGCAGAGATTCATACGGGACTAGCGGGAGCAATGAGCAGTTCTTC
CATSRDSYGTSGSNEQFF
>TRBD2|TRBV20-1|TRBJ2-7|-
TGCAGTGCTAGAGCGCGGCCGGGACTAGCGGGATCCTCGGGCGAGCAGTACTTC
CSARARPGLAGSSGEQYF
>TRBD2|TRBV19|TRBJ2-7|many
TGTGCCAGCAGCATAAGCGGGAGCTCCTACGAGCAGTACTTC
CASSISGSSYEQYF
>TRBD2|TRBV5-1|TRBJ2-7|many
TGCGCCAGCAGCTTGCAGAGCGGGAGCCTCTACGAGCAGTACTTC
CASSLQSGSLYEQYF
>-|TRBV6-1|TRBJ1-6|many
TGTGCCAGCAGTGAAGCGGTGGGAACGAATTCACCCCTCCACTTT
CASSEAVGTNSPLHF
>-|TRBV20-1|TRBJ2-1|-
TGCAGTGCTAGAGATGCTGGTTACGGCTACAATGAGCAGTTCTTC
CSARDAGYGYNEQFF
>-|TRBV4-1|TRBJ2-5|-
TGCGCCAGCAGCCAAAAGAAGGAAGGGTCCCAAGAGACCCAGTACTTC
CASSQKKEGSQETQYF
>TRBD2|TRBV4-1|TRBJ2-3|few
TGCGCCAGCAGACGCACTAGCGGAACAGGCACAGATACGCAGTATTTT
CASRRTSGTGTDTQYF
>-|TRBV12-3/TRBV12-4|TRBJ1-5|-
TGTGCCAGCAGGCCCGATAGCAATCAGCCCCAGCATTTT
CASRPDSNQPQHF
>TRBD2|TRBV6-6|TRBJ2-1|few
TGTGCCAGCAGTTACAATCCTAGCGGGAGTGAGGAGCAGTTCTTC
CASSYNPSGSEEQFF
>-|TRBV6-1|TRBJ1-1|many
TGTGCCAGCAGAGGAGGGGGTGAAGCTTTCTTT
CASRGGGEAFF
>-|TRBV6-5|TRBJ2-2|few
TGTGCCAGCAGTTACACATTGAACACCGGGGAGCTGTTTTTT
CASSYTLNTGELFF
>-|TRBV20-1|TRBJ2-3|many
TGCAGTGCTACCTCGGGAGCGAGCACAGATACGCAGTATTTT
CSATSGASTDTQYF
>-|TRBV20-1|TRBJ2-3|many
TGCAGTGCTAGAGTACTGGGCGGTAGAGATACGCAGTATTTT
CSARVLGGRDTQYF
>TRBD2|TRBV6-2/TRBV6-3|TRBJ2-1|few
TGTGCCAGCAGTAGGGGAGATAGCGGGATGGTTGAGCAGTTCTTC
CASSRGDSGMVEQFF
>-|TRBV19|TRBJ1-1|-
TGTGCCAGTAGTATGGGGAGGACTGAAGCTTTCTTT
CASSMGRTEAFF